This TCR beta chain is from a study of blood T cell repertoires in COVID-19. Study background: Acute and convalescent COVID-19 samples came from the United States, Italy and Spain.

CDR3 length: 14 amino acids. Between the trimmed V and J ends, which lost 6 bases and 0 bases, there was a span of 9 bases. The V gene's germline CDR1 is SNHLY and CDR2 FYNNEI. Methods used by the authors: Amplified reference gene primers provided the basis for estimating nucleated cell counts. Produced via immunoSEQ multiplex PCR; TCRdb's table is partial and in-frame only. The DNA was the basis for D and trimming; V, J and clone size are from that table. This table has more than 350,000 clones, nearly 90% appearing once. Participants' reported clinical history set cohort assignment. Exposed study participants had met a COVID-19 case within 2 weeks before entry.

This sequence originates from a woman aged 18-29 years who had been exposed to COVID-19. Sequencing used PBMCs or T cells enriched from blood (not recorded which). This rearrangement joins TRBV2 to TRBJ1-3, with D uncertain. The CDR3 region has the DNA TGTGCCAGCAGGCAGGTGTTCTCTGGAAACACCATATATTTT. Its protein product is CASRQVFSGNTIYF.